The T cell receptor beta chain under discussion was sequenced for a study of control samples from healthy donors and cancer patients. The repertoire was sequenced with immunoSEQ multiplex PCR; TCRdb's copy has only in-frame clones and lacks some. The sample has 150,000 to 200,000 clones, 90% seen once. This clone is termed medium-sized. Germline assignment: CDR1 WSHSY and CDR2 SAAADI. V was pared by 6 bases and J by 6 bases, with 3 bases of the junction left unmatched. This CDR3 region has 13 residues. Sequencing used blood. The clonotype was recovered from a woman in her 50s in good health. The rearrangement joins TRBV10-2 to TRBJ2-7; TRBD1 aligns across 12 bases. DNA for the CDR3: TGCGCCAGCAGGGGACAGGGGGCGGGCGAGCAGTACTTC. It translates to CASRGQGAGEQYF.